This T cell receptor (beta chain) originates from a study of Graves' ophthalmopathy and Graves' hyperthyroidism. CDR3 regions of TCR beta were amplified from RNA transcripts. The authors performed first-round RT-PCR with HTBI primers and then a second-round multiplex PCR. A single record per CDR3 protein comes from TCRdb applying MiXCR to the multiplex PCR reads. The data contain hundreds of thousands of distinct CDR3 sequences, roughly two fifths of them seen just once; the ten biggest clones take up over 2.5%. The table lists this clonotype with many counts. The germline CDR1 and CDR2 sequences are LNHDA and SQIVND (reference sequence). This CDR3 has 15 residues. V was pared by 9 bases and J by 5 bases, with 14 bases of the junction left unmatched.

Sequencing was carried out using peripheral blood. The chain joins TRBV19 to TRBJ1-1; 8 nucleotides align to TRBD1. The source of this sequence is an adult man with Graves' ophthalmopathy. CDR3 loop: CASKTGDYAGTEAFF. CDR3 in DNA: TGTGCCAGCAAGACAGGGGACTACGCCGGGACTGAAGCTTTCTTT. Combining the CDR3 with reference TRBV19 and TRBJ1-1 gives the whole variable domain DGGITQSPKYLFRKEGQNVTLSCEQNLNHDAMYWYRQDPGQGLRLIYYSQIVNDFQKGDIAEGYSVSREKKESFPLTVTSAQKNPTAFYLCASKTGDYAGTEAFFGQGTRLTVV.